One and the same sample provided the 8 T cell receptor beta chains below, sequenced in a study of beta chain features in type 1 diabetes. Of the isolated RNA, all was reverse transcribed, and so the sequenced material was expressed TCRB transcripts. Using immunoSEQ multiplex PCR, the repertoire was profiled, and TCRdb retains in-frame clones only, with some absent. The sample carries about 290,000 clones, about 8.5% recorded once. Sequenced input: central memory CD4+ T cells from blood. The receptors here all came from a woman aged 18-35 years in good health.

J is TRBJ2-5 and V is TRBV29-1; 7 bases line up with TRBD1. This CDR3 spans 12 amino acids. Germline V gene lookup returns CDR1 SQVTM and CDR2 ANQGSEA. With 7 bases clipped from V and 7 bases from J, the junction kept 9 bases outside the gene matches. DNA of the CDR3: TGCAGCGGGTTGACAGGGATGGGGACCCAGTACTTC. It encodes CSGLTGMGTQYF.

The chain is built from TRBV11-1 and TRBJ2-3; weak D call: TRBD2 (5 bases). This CDR3 has 14 amino acids. V was cut by 4 bases and J by 6 bases, with 14 bases left in between. The germline V gene encodes CDR1 SGHAT and CDR2 FQDESV (reference sequence). Written as DNA, the CDR3 is TGTGCCAGCAGCTCTAATCGGGGTTCTGATACGCAGTATTTT. This encodes CASSSNRGSDTQYF.

The chain is built from TRBV10-3 and TRBJ2-5; perhaps TRBD1 as D (6 bases). Trimming pared 6 bases from V and 5 bases from J, leaving 16 bases between. The CDR3 is 14 residues long. Germline assignment: CDR1 ENHRY and CDR2 SYGVKD. Written as DNA, the CDR3 is TGTGCCATCAGCGGCGACAGGTTGGGGGAGACCCAGTACTTC. Translated, it gives CAISGDRLGETQYF.

The rearrangement uses TRBV18 and TRBJ2-7, with D unresolved. CDR3 size: 12 residues. In germline, CDR1 is KGHSH, CDR2 LQKENI. Between the trimmed V and J ends, which lost 5 bases and 5 bases, there was a span of 10 bases. The CDR3 nucleotides are TGTGCCAGCTCAACCGGCAGCCACGAGCAGTACGTC. This codes for CASSTGSHEQYV.

This clone was seen repeatedly, ten times or more. This CDR3 reads CASSLELAANEQFF. CDR3 bases: TGTGCCAGCAGCTTAGAACTAGCTGCGAATGAGCAGTTCTTC. The chain combines TRBV7-2 with TRBJ2-1; D perhaps matches TRBD2 (6 bases). Germline V CDR1 and CDR2: SGHTA, FQGNSA. V lost 1 base and J lost 7, with 11 bases in between. CDR3 length: 14 amino acids. Full variable domain (remainder filled in from reference TRBV7-2 and TRBJ2-1): GAGVSQSPSNKVTEKGKDVELRCDPISGHTALYWYRQSLGQGLEFLIYFQGNSAPDKSGLPSDRFSAERTGGSVSTLTIQRTQQEDSAVYLCASSLELAANEQFFGPGTRLTVL.

This clone came up a few times. The rearrangement uses TRBV25-1 and TRBJ2-2, with D perhaps matching TRBD2 (5 bases). The germline gives CDR1 MGHDK, CDR2 SYGVNS. CDR3 length equals 11 residues. The V and J ends lost 7 bases and 7 bases respectively, with 7 bases between them. The CDR3 DNA reads as TGTGCCAGCAAACTAGACGGGGAGCTGTTTTTT. Translation gives CASKLDGELFF.

This clone has just a few counts. V is TRBV6-6 and J is TRBJ2-7; the D is unclear. Trimming removed 6 bases at V and 4 bases at J, with 10 bases between. The length of the CDR3 is 12 residues. In germline, CDR1 is MNHNY, CDR2 SVGAGI (reference sequence). The CDR3 nucleotides are TGTGCCAGCAGCTCTAACCCGTACGAGCAGTACGTC. It yields the protein CASSSNPYEQYV.

The chain carries TRBV7-2 and TRBJ1-1, with a possible D match to TRBD1 (6 bases). This CDR3 comprises 15 residues. Germline lookup yields CDR1 SGHTA and CDR2 FQGNSA. Trimming stripped 5 bases from V and 6 bases from J, with 19 bases between. The CDR3 DNA sequence: TGTGCCAGCAGCCCCCAACAGGGACGCCAGGCTGAAGCTTTCTTT. It is translated as CASSPQQGRQAEAFF.